The 32 T cell receptor beta chains given below trace back to one sample, sequenced in a study of CD8 T cells in ankylosing spondylitis. TCRdb re-analysed the 5' RACE reads in MiXCR, keeping a single row per CDR3 protein. The data hold over 75,000 distinct CDR3 sequences, with 7.5% to 9% observed a single time. Source material: blood, either unsorted or a sorted T cell fraction (not recorded which). Source of these receptors: a male donor with ankylosing spondylitis or in good health (not recorded which).

A few counts support this clonotype. The chain employs TRBV5-8 and TRBJ2-1; 7 bases align to TRBD1. Germline CDR1 and CDR2: SGHTS and YDEGEE. With 0 bases clipped from V and 0 bases from J, the junction kept 9 bases outside the gene matches. The CDR3 length is 18 residues. CDR3 sequence: CASSLGPTGIGSYNEQFF. The CDR3 DNA sequence: TGTGCCAGCAGCTTGGGGCCGACAGGGATTGGCTCCTACAATGAGCAGTTCTTC.

This chain joins TRBV6-1 and TRBJ1-1; 8 bases line up with TRBD1. The CDR3 has 14 residues. V shed 4 bases, J shed 5 bases, and the junction held 6 bases outside the gene matches. Germline CDR1 and CDR2: MNHNS and SASEGT. DNA for the CDR3: TGTGCCAGCAGTGTAGACAGGGGCGGGACTGAAGCTTTCTTT. This codes for CASSVDRGGTEAFF.

The table lists this clonotype with many counts. The chain employs TRBV11-2 and TRBJ2-7; TRBD2 agrees at 7 bases. From germline, CDR1 is SGHAT and CDR2 FQNNGV. The CDR3 consists of 15 residues. V gave up 5 bases and J gave up 9 bases; unmatched junction bases: 16. In DNA, the CDR3 is TGTGCCAGCAGCGTTCAATCCCATAGCGGGTCGTTGCAGTACTTC. Its translation: CASSVQSHSGSLQYF.

The rearrangement links TRBV5-1 to TRBJ1-5; 7 nucleotides agree with TRBD1. The CDR3 covers 14 residues. CDR1 is SGHRS, CDR2 YFSETQ, per germline. V dropped 3 bases and J dropped 5; count of bases not matched to a gene: 5. In DNA form, the CDR3 reads TGCGCCAGCAGCTACGGGACAGAAGATCAGCCCCAGCATTTT. This sequence encodes CASSYGTEDQPQHF.

This clonotype was counted ten times or more. The chain recombines TRBV12-3 or TRBV12-4 with TRBJ1-1; no firm D call. The CDR3 spans 12 residues. Trimming shortened V by 5 bases and J by 6 bases, and 10 bases separated the two germline ends. The CDR3 sequence is CASSRLRAEAFF. For the CDR3, the DNA is TGTGCCAGCAGTAGACTGAGAGCTGAAGCTTTCTTT.

J is TRBJ1-5 and V is TRBV3-1; D is perhaps TRBD1 (5 bases). The CDR3 runs 12 residues. Germline assignment: CDR1 LGHDT and CDR2 YNNKEL (reference sequence). V lost 1 base and J 8 bases, leaving 6 bases between the germline ends. The CDR3 region is CASSQGGKPQHF. In DNA form, the CDR3 reads TGTGCCAGCAGCCAAGGGGGCAAGCCCCAGCATTTT.

Many counts were recorded for this clonotype. This chain joins TRBV12-3 or TRBV12-4 and TRBJ2-6; D gene ambiguous. CDR3 length equals 15 residues. V was pared by 3 bases and J by 1 base, with 7 bases between. CDR3 DNA sequence: TGTGCCAGCAGTTTTTTGAGTTCTGGGGCCAACGTCCTGACTTTC. Amino acid sequence: CASSFLSSGANVLTF.

This clonotype was counted ten times or more. The rearrangement links TRBV5-4 to TRBJ1-5; no firm D call. Germline CDR1 and CDR2: SGHNT and YYREEE (reference sequence). This CDR3 contains 12 residues. V lost 4 bases and J lost 7, with 9 bases in between. DNA of the CDR3: TGTGCCAGCAGCCCGTTTGGGCAGCCCCAGCATTTT. Its protein is CASSPFGQPQHF.

This clonotype has ten or more counts. This chain joins TRBV6-5 and TRBJ2-7; D not certain. Looked up from germline, CDR1 is MNHEY and CDR2 is SVGAGI. The CDR3 totals 11 residues. Trimming removed 5 bases at V and 2 bases at J, with 4 bases between. DNA for the CDR3: TGTGCCAGCAGTGCAGCCTACGAGCAGTACTTC. Translation gives CASSAAYEQYF.

This chain connects TRBV29-1 to TRBJ1-1; D remains unclear. In germline, CDR1 is SQVTM, CDR2 ANQGSEA. Trimming took 5 bases from V and 1 from J, leaving 8 bases between them. The CDR3 extends over 12 amino acids. The CDR3 DNA is TGCAGCGTTCGTGTCGGGAACACTGAAGCTTTCTTT. It specifies CSVRVGNTEAFF.

This clonotype came up many times. The chain links TRBV29-1 to TRBJ2-1, with 12 bases matching TRBD2. Germline assignment: CDR1 SQVTM and CDR2 ANQGSEA. The CDR3 contains 16 residues. V gave up 0 bases and J gave up 10 bases; unmatched junction bases: 10. CDR3 region: CSVEDPPLAGGGEQFF. As DNA, the CDR3 is TGCAGCGTTGAAGATCCCCCACTAGCGGGGGGAGGGGAGCAGTTCTTC.

As to this clonotype: A clone one base away is much larger, so this may be a read error. The chain joins TRBV6-5 to TRBJ2-7; 10 nucleotides match TRBD1. The CDR3 loop spans 15 amino acids. With V trimmed by 5 bases and J by 6 bases, 10 bases remained unmatched. Germline V gene sequence: CDR1 MNHEY, CDR2 SVGAGI. The CDR3 sequence is CASSTQTGGKGEQYF. As DNA, the CDR3 is TGTGCCAGCAGTACTCAGACAGGGGGCAAGGGCGAGCAGTACTTC.

At least ten counts were recorded for this clonotype. CDR3 DNA sequence: TGTGCCAGCAGTTTGAGAAGACCGGCTAACTATGGCTACACCTTC. Encoded protein: CASSLRRPANYGYTF. The chain couples TRBV12-3 or TRBV12-4 to TRBJ1-2; D is ambiguous. Trimming left V 3 bases short and J 0 bases short, with 11 bases between. This CDR3 comprises 15 residues.

The rearrangement links TRBV7-9 to TRBJ2-5, with D possibly being TRBD2 (6 bases). Looked up from germline, CDR1 is SEHNR and CDR2 is FQNEAQ (reference sequence). The CDR3 consists of 16 residues. Trimming left V 0 bases short and J 1 base short, with 12 bases between. The CDR3 sequence is CASSLAPGGSQETQYF. CDR3 sequence (DNA): TGTGCCAGCAGCTTAGCGCCCGGGGGATCCCAAGAGACCCAGTACTTC.

Ten or more counts support this clonotype. V usage is TRBV9 and J usage is TRBJ2-1; the match to TRBD2 covers 11 bases. The germline V gene has CDR1 SGDLS and CDR2 YYNGEE. Trimming at V came to 3 bases and at J to 2 bases, leaving 4 bases not matched to a gene. This CDR3 contains 16 residues. CDR3 amino acids: CASSASGLAAYNEQFF. CDR3 sequence (DNA): TGTGCCAGCAGCGCCTCGGGACTAGCGGCCTACAATGAGCAGTTCTTC. The variable domain in full, with the rest retrieved from reference TRBV9 and TRBJ2-1, is DSGVTQTPKHLITATGQRVTLRCSPRSGDLSVYWYQQSLDQGLQFLIQYYNGEERAKGNILERFSAQQFPDLHSELNLSSLELGDSALYFCASSASGLAAYNEQFFGPGTRLTVL.

This clonotype was observed a handful of times. V gene TRBV7-9 combines with J gene TRBJ2-2, with D perhaps TRBD1 or TRBD2 (5 bases each). V was clipped by 6 bases and J by 3 bases, with 20 bases between them. Germline CDR1 is SEHNR and CDR2 is FQNEAQ (reference sequence). The CDR3 is made up of 17 amino acids. In DNA, the CDR3 is TGTGCCAGCAGGCCGAATTTAGGGGCGAGGGACACCGGGGAGCTGTTTTTT. Translating gives CASRPNLGARDTGELFF.

This clonotype was seen ten or more times. The V gene is TRBV12-3 or TRBV12-4, the J gene TRBJ1-5; D gene ambiguous. The CDR3 contains 13 residues. V was trimmed by 5 bases and J by 2 bases, leaving 7 bases between them. This CDR3 reads CASSQEGNQPQHF. CDR3 DNA sequence: TGTGCCAGCAGTCAGGAGGGCAATCAGCCCCAGCATTTT.

The chain links TRBV3-1 to TRBJ2-7; 9 bases map to TRBD1. The junction had 3 bases not matched to a gene; V was cut back by 3 bases and J by 3 bases. There are 14 residues in the CDR3. Germline V gene lookup returns CDR1 LGHDT and CDR2 YNNKEL (reference sequence). The CDR3 nucleotides read TGTGCCAGCAGCCAGCTGGACAGGGGCTACGAGCAGTACTTC. Amino acid sequence: CASSQLDRGYEQYF.

This clonotype was observed many times. The chain carries TRBV20-1 and TRBJ2-7, with D uncertain. The CDR3 runs to 12 residues. Trimming removed 1 base at V and 0 bases at J, with 4 bases between. CDR1 and CDR2 from the germline V gene are DFQATT and SNEGSKA (reference sequence). DNA for the CDR3: TGCAGTGCTAGAGTAGACTCCTACGAGCAGTACTTC. This gives the protein CSARVDSYEQYF.

This clonotype was recorded at least ten times. The V and J genes are TRBV23-1 and TRBJ2-2, with no clear D. TRBV23-1 is sorted into the ORF group, with uncertain function. V lost 8 bases, J lost 7 bases, and 17 bases lay in between. The CDR3 runs 14 residues. CDR3 nucleotide sequence: TGCGCCAGCGGGATAATGTGTGGCATCGGGGAGCTGTTTTTT. This translates into CASGIMCGIGELFF.

This clonotype came up many times. The chain has TRBV5-1 and TRBJ2-1, with D unresolved. Germline V gene data show CDR1 as SGHRS and CDR2 as YFSETQ. V shed 0 bases and J shed 0 bases, with 10 bases lying between them. The CDR3 covers 16 residues. The CDR3 here is CASSLASVSSYNEQFF. CDR3 DNA: TGCGCCAGCAGCTTGGCTTCGGTTAGCTCCTACAATGAGCAGTTCTTC.

This clonotype was counted at least ten times. The CDR3 nucleotides read TGTGCCAGCAGCCTAAGACAGAACACCGGGGAGCTGTTTTTT. Its translation: CASSLRQNTGELFF. This chain joins TRBV7-8 and TRBJ2-2, with D unclear. Germline values: CDR1 SGHVS, CDR2 FQNEAQ. V was clipped by 5 bases and J by 1 base, with 8 bases between them. The CDR3 has 14 amino acids.

This clonotype occurred many times. The gene calls are TRBV28 and TRBJ1-1, with 7 bases that match TRBD1. The germline CDR1 and CDR2 sequences are MDHEN and SYDVKM. The V segment lost 3 bases and the J segment 1 base; nucleotides outside the gene matches: 5. The CDR3 is 15 amino acids. The CDR3 loop is CASSFGTDSNTEAFF. CDR3 bases: TGTGCCAGCAGTTTCGGGACAGACTCGAACACTGAAGCTTTCTTT.

This clonotype was counted a single time. The chain couples TRBV20-1 to TRBJ1-4; 7 positions match TRBD1. The CDR3 consists of 15 residues. The trim removed 1 base at V and 10 bases at J, leaving 12 bases unmatched. Per the germline V gene, CDR1 is DFQATT and CDR2 is SNEGSKA (reference sequence). This chain's CDR3 is CSARVRDSGLGKLFF. The CDR3 DNA is TGCAGTGCTAGAGTGAGGGACAGCGGCTTGGGAAAACTGTTTTTT.

This clonotype occurred many times. V is TRBV2 and J is TRBJ2-2; 8 bases are a match to TRBD1. The CDR3 length is 14 residues. Germline CDR1 is SNHLY and CDR2 is FYNNEI. V shed 7 bases and J 5 bases; nucleotides not matched to a gene: 6. This CDR3 reads CASNRQGITGELFF. The CDR3 DNA is TGTGCCAGCAACCGACAGGGGATAACCGGGGAGCTGTTTTTT.

This clonotype appeared many times. The chain recombines TRBV12-3 or TRBV12-4 with TRBJ2-1; the D is unclear. V lost 3 bases, J lost 8 bases, and 20 bases lay in between. This CDR3 is built from 16 residues. CDR3 region: CASSLFVWVTVDEQFF. CDR3 nucleotide sequence: TGTGCCAGCAGTTTGTTCGTGTGGGTCACGGTAGATGAGCAGTTCTTC.

This clonotype was recorded a few times. This chain joins TRBV2 and TRBJ2-1; TRBD1 agrees at 7 bases. V trimming: 3 bases; J trimming: 4 bases; junction bases outside the gene matches: 0. The CDR3 runs to 13 residues. The germline gives CDR1 SNHLY, CDR2 FYNNEI. The CDR3 DNA reads as TGTGCCAGCAGTGAGGGACAGTACAATGAGCAGTTCTTC. Amino acids: CASSEGQYNEQFF.

This clonotype has ten or more counts. The chain links TRBV12-3 or TRBV12-4 to TRBJ2-5; 8 bases are a match to TRBD2. The CDR3 runs to 15 residues. Trimming cost V 3 bases and J 5 bases; bases outside gene matches: 8. In DNA form, the CDR3 reads TGTGCCAGCAGTTTCGGTCTCGGGGGGGGGGAGACCCAGTACTTC. It encodes CASSFGLGGGETQYF.

This clonotype was seen once. The chain couples TRBV9 to TRBJ2-5; D possibly matches TRBD1 or TRBD2 (5 bases each). CDR1 and CDR2 from the germline V gene are SGDLS and YYNGEE. Between the trimmed V and J ends, which lost 2 bases and 2 bases, there was a span of 16 bases. There are 16 residues in the CDR3. The CDR3 here is CASSVWGNRQQETQYF. The CDR3 bases are TGTGCCAGCAGCGTGTGGGGGAACCGGCAACAAGAGACCCAGTACTTC.

Many counts were recorded for this clonotype. The rearrangement uses TRBV20-1 and TRBJ2-1, with 9 positions matching TRBD2. J gave up 1 base and V 0 bases, and 7 bases lay outside the gene matches. The CDR3 has 17 residues. Germline V gene lookup returns CDR1 DFQATT and CDR2 SNEGSKA (reference sequence). DNA for the CDR3: TGCAGTGCTAGAGATCAGGGGCTAGCGGGGTCCTACAATGAGCAGTTCTTC. Translating it yields CSARDQGLAGSYNEQFF.

This clonotype was seen ten or more times. The chain is built from TRBV12-3 or TRBV12-4 and TRBJ1-4; TRBD1 matches 9 bases. The CDR3 has 16 amino acids. Losses at the gene ends were 5 bases for V and 4 bases for J; bases not matched to a gene: 8. The CDR3 region has the DNA TGTGCCAGCAGTCCACGACAGGGGGGGATTAATGAAAAACTGTTTTTT. This gives the protein CASSPRQGGINEKLFF.

In this sample, this clonotype turned up many times. CDR3 sequence (DNA): TGCGCCAGCAGCTTCGGGACTAGGCCCAATGAGCAGTTCTTC. It is translated as CASSFGTRPNEQFF. The V call is TRBV5-1, the J call TRBJ2-1; 8 nucleotides align to TRBD2. Germline lookup yields CDR1 SGHRS and CDR2 YFSETQ. The CDR3 length is 14 residues. J lost 6 bases, V lost 2 bases, and 4 bases had no gene match.